Shown below are 8 T cell receptor beta chains from a single sample sequenced in a study of breast tumors, draining lymph nodes, adjacent tissues. TCRdb used MiXCR to reprocess the multiplex PCR reads, holding one entry per CDR3 protein. The sample yields 70,000 or so distinct CDR3 sequences, approximately 47% seen once. The sequenced sample was breast tumor tissue. These receptors were collected from a female donor with breast cancer. Some clones in this sample may be carry-over from other donors' samples.

The chain uses TRBV20-1 and TRBJ1-2; D is perhaps TRBD1 (6 bases). Looked up from germline, CDR1 is DFQATT and CDR2 is SNEGSKA (reference sequence). There are 14 residues in the CDR3. V lost 6 bases, J lost 2 bases, and 16 bases lay in between. CDR3 loop: CSAHDKGGNYGYTF. The CDR3, as DNA: TGCAGTGCCCATGATAAGGGGGGGAACTATGGCTACACCTTC.

CDR3 sequence: CASSYGQGPENYGYTF. In nucleotides, the CDR3 is TGCGCCAGCAGCTACGGACAGGGGCCGGAGAACTATGGCTACACCTTC. V is TRBV5-1 and J is TRBJ1-2; 9 nucleotides line up with TRBD1. This CDR3 comprises 16 residues. CDR1 and CDR2 from the germline V gene are SGHRS and YFSETQ. V was clipped by 3 bases and J by 2 bases; unmatched bases: 8.

This clonotype occurred many times. V and J are TRBV7-2 and TRBJ2-7, with D possibly being TRBD1 or TRBD2 (7 bases each). Germline CDR1 is SGHTA and CDR2 is FQGNSA. V lost 5 bases to trimming and J lost 6 bases, with 17 bases between them. This CDR3 has 14 amino acids. CDR3 nucleotide sequence: TGTGCCAGCAGCGGAAGAACAGGGGAGGGCGAGCAGTACTTC. This encodes CASSGRTGEGEQYF.

This clonotype was seen more than once but under ten times. The chain has TRBV7-6 and TRBJ2-4; D unclear. The germline gives CDR1 SGHVS, CDR2 FNYEAQ. V was shortened by 5 bases and J by 2 bases, with 28 bases between the two germline ends. The CDR3 covers 20 residues. CDR3: CASSPGTRSEALSSKNIQYF. The CDR3, as DNA: TGTGCCAGCAGCCCTGGCACCCGGTCCGAGGCACTATCTTCCAAAAACATTCAGTACTTC. The complete variable domain, with remaining parts taken from reference TRBV7-6 and TRBJ2-4, reads GAGVSQSPRYKVTKRGQDVALRCDPISGHVSLYWYRQALGQGPEFLTYFNYEAQQDKSGLPNDRFSAERPEGSISTLTIQRTEQRDSAMYRCASSPGTRSEALSSKNIQYFGAGTRLSVL.

The rearrangement links TRBV7-3 to TRBJ1-6, with 9 bases identical to TRBD1. From germline, CDR1 is SGHTA and CDR2 FQGTGA. The junction had 7 bases not matched to a gene; V was cut back by 3 bases and J by 7 bases. The CDR3 has 16 residues. DNA for the CDR3: TGTGCCAGCAGCTTTACAGGGGGCAAGAGCAATTCACCCCTCCACTTT. It specifies CASSFTGGKSNSPLHF.

This clonotype appeared many times. The chain employs TRBV20-1 and TRBJ2-1, with D perhaps TRBD1 or TRBD2 (5 bases each). The germline V and J ends were trimmed by 5 bases and 6 bases, with 17 bases remaining between them. The CDR3 spans 14 residues. Germline-derived CDR1 and CDR2 are DFQATT and SNEGSKA (reference sequence). CDR3 sequence reads: CSAQDPEGINEQFF. In DNA, the CDR3 is TGCAGTGCTCAGGACCCCGAGGGGATCAATGAGCAGTTCTTC.

Only a few counts were recorded for this clonotype. The V and J genes are TRBV5-1 and TRBJ2-2, with D unresolved. Germline V gives CDR1 SGHRS, CDR2 YFSETQ. This CDR3 spans 15 amino acids. V was pared by 0 bases and J by 4 bases, with 10 bases between. CDR3 DNA: TGCGCCAGCAGCTTGGGGGCAGGTGGCACCGGGGAGCTGTTTTTT. Translated, it gives CASSLGAGGTGELFF. Full variable domain (missing parts from reference TRBV5-1 and TRBJ2-2): KAGVTQTPRYLIKTRGQQVTLSCSPISGHRSVSWYQQTPGQGLQFLFEYFSETQRNKGNFPGRFSGRQFSNSRSEMNVSTLELGDSALYLCASSLGAGGTGELFFGEGSRLTVL.

J is TRBJ2-1 and V is TRBV20-1; no clear D gene. The CDR3 loop spans 14 amino acids. Germline CDR1 is DFQATT and CDR2 is SNEGSKA (reference sequence). V lost 1 base and J lost 12, with 19 bases in between. This chain's CDR3 is CSARGRGTYDGQFF. The CDR3 nucleotides read TGCAGTGCTAGAGGCAGAGGAACCTACGATGGGCAGTTCTTC.